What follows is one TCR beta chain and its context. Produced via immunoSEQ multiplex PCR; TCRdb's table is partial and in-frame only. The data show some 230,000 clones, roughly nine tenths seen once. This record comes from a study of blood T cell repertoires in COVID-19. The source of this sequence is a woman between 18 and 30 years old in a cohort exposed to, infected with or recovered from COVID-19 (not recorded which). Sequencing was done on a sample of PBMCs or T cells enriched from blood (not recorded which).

CDR3 residues: CASSFTGAIDTQYF. The CDR3 DNA is TGTGCCAGCAGTTTTACGGGAGCTATAGATACGCAGTATTTT. The rearrangement uses TRBV28 and TRBJ2-3, with a tentative D call TRBD2 (6 bases). There are 14 residues in the CDR3. Between the trimmed V and J ends, which lost 3 bases and 5 bases, there was a span of 12 bases. Germline V gene sequence: CDR1 MDHEN, CDR2 SYDVKM.